This entry lists 14 T cell receptor beta chains sequenced from one sample in a study of blood T cell repertoires in COVID-19. Generated by immunoSEQ multiplex PCR, the TCRdb table keeps only in-frame clones and is missing some. This table has approximately 24,000 clones, roughly 89% appearing once. Sequencing was performed on peripheral blood. These receptors all stem from a human donor in a cohort sampled during active COVID-19.

The chain combines TRBV18 with TRBJ2-7; a possible D gene is TRBD1 (6 bases). The length of the CDR3 is 16 residues. The V gene's germline CDR1 is KGHSH and CDR2 LQKENI. Trimming cost V 11 bases and J 3 bases, with 26 bases left between them. The CDR3: CAERGRGRVVFYEQYF. The CDR3 nucleotides read TGTGCCGAGAGGGGCAGGGGAAGGGTTGTTTTCTACGAGCAGTACTTC.

The chain links TRBV5-8 to TRBJ1-1; no reliable D call. The CDR3 is 13 residues long. V was trimmed by 3 bases and J by 4 bases, leaving 10 bases between them. Germline V gene lookup returns CDR1 SGHTS and CDR2 YDEGEE. The CDR3 coding sequence is TGTGCCAGCAGCTCGTACTCGGGCACTGAAGCTTTCTTT. It encodes CASSSYSGTEAFF.

V usage is TRBV11-2 and J usage is TRBJ1-2; a weak D match, TRBD1 (6 bases). V was trimmed by 0 bases and J by 2 bases, leaving 13 bases between them. This CDR3 contains 16 residues. Germline V gene sequence: CDR1 SGHAT, CDR2 FQNNGV. CDR3 coding DNA: TGTGCCAGCAGCTTAGACCGGGGGGGCCTGAACTATGGCTACACCTTC. Its protein is CASSLDRGGLNYGYTF.

The chain combines TRBV7-6 with TRBJ2-7, with 8 bases matching TRBD2. Germline V gene lookup returns CDR1 SGHVS and CDR2 FNYEAQ. After removal of 5 bases from V and 4 bases from J, the junction contained 7 bases not matched to a gene. The CDR3 spans 14 residues. CDR3 coding DNA: TGTGCCAGCAGCGCGGCGGGAGGCTCGTACGAGCAGTACTTC. It is translated as CASSAAGGSYEQYF.

This chain joins TRBV10-2 and TRBJ1-2, with TRBD1 identical over 7 bases. The CDR3 sequence is 13 residues long. The germline CDR1 and CDR2 sequences are WSHSY and SAAADI. Trimming took 6 bases from V and 8 from J; bases not matched to a gene: 9. Here the CDR3 DNA reads TGCGCCAGCAGCCACGACAGGGTAAAGGGCTACACCTTC. This encodes CASSHDRVKGYTF.

For this clone: One junction end does not reproduce the germline sequence, and a read error may be involved. V and J are TRBV5-1 and TRBJ1-1, with a weak D call TRBD1 (6 bases). The germline gives CDR1 SGHRS, CDR2 YFSETQ. The CDR3 has 13 amino acids. CDR3 sequence reads: CASSLTRMDSPLF. CDR3 in DNA: TGCGCCAGCAGCTTGACAAGGATGGACAGTCCCCTCTTT.

This clone has only a few counts. The J gene is TRBJ2-2, the V gene TRBV6-4, with TRBD2 identical over 10 bases. V shed 5 bases, J shed 3 bases, and the junction held 0 bases outside the gene matches. The germline V gene has CDR1 MRHNA and CDR2 SNTAGT. CDR3 size: 14 residues. The CDR3 loop is CASSSGRDTGELFF. The CDR3 region has the DNA TGTGCCAGCAGTAGCGGGAGGGACACCGGGGAGCTGTTTTTT.

The chain couples TRBV6-5 to TRBJ1-2; D gene uncertain. V lost 8 bases, J lost 4 bases, and 20 bases lay in between. This CDR3 comprises 15 residues. Germline CDR1 reads MNHEY; CDR2 reads SVGAGI. The CDR3 loop is CASREFEEELYGYTF. CDR3 DNA: TGTGCCAGCCGGGAATTTGAGGAGGAACTCTATGGCTACACCTTC.

This clone came up once. Written as DNA, the CDR3 is TGTGCCTGGAGTCGGACAGGGTCCGCTGAAGCTTTCTTT. This translates into CAWSRTGSAEAFF. This rearrangement joins TRBV30 to TRBJ1-1; 8 nucleotides match TRBD1. This CDR3 has 13 residues. From germline, CDR1 is GTSNPN and CDR2 SVGIG (reference sequence). The ends lost 2 bases at V and 6 bases at J; junction bases unmatched: 5.

The chain is built from TRBV27 and TRBJ1-2; possible D gene TRBD1, 6 bases. V lost 0 bases and J 2 bases, leaving 10 bases between the germline ends. The length of the CDR3 is 15 residues. Germline V gene data show CDR1 as MNHEY and CDR2 as SMNVEV (reference sequence). CDR3 coding DNA: TGTGCCAGCAGTTTATCTGGACAGCGAAACTATGGCTACACCTTC. This translates into CASSLSGQRNYGYTF.

V is TRBV7-2 and J is TRBJ2-7, with TRBD1 identical over 10 bases. Germline V gene lookup returns CDR1 SGHTA and CDR2 FQGNSA. J lost 7 bases, V lost 0 bases, and 9 bases had no gene match. The CDR3 is 16 residues long. The CDR3 here is CASSLASGQGRGEQYF. In DNA, the CDR3 is TGTGCCAGCAGCTTAGCCTCGGGACAGGGGCGTGGTGAGCAGTACTTC.

The rearrangement uses TRBV7-3 and TRBJ2-2; 9 nucleotides align to TRBD2. V shed 0 bases and J 7 bases; nucleotides not matched to a gene: 9. Germline lookup yields CDR1 SGHTA and CDR2 FQGTGA. The CDR3 is 17 amino acids. The CDR3 DNA follows: TGTGCCAGCAGCTTAACGAGGGCTAGCGGGATGATCGGGGAGCTGTTTTTT. It specifies CASSLTRASGMIGELFF.

The chain's CDR3 is CASSYRLSGRYEQYF. CDR3 sequence (DNA): TGTGCCAGCAGTTACCGTCTTAGCGGGAGGTACGAGCAGTACTTC. The gene calls are TRBV6-2 or TRBV6-3 and TRBJ2-7; 10 nucleotides agree with TRBD2. V lost 2 bases, J lost 4 bases, and 5 bases stayed unmatched. The CDR3 sequence is 15 residues long. Germline CDR1 is MNHEY and CDR2 is SVGEGT.

The rearrangement links TRBV4-2 to TRBJ2-1, with D possibly matching TRBD2 (6 bases). CDR3 size: 16 residues. V lost 0 bases to trimming and J lost 5 bases, with 14 bases between them. CDR1 LGHNA and CDR2 YNFKEQ come from the germline V gene. CDR3: CASSQDRVGTDNEQFF. As DNA, the CDR3 is TGTGCCAGCAGCCAAGATCGTGTGGGGACTGACAATGAGCAGTTCTTC.